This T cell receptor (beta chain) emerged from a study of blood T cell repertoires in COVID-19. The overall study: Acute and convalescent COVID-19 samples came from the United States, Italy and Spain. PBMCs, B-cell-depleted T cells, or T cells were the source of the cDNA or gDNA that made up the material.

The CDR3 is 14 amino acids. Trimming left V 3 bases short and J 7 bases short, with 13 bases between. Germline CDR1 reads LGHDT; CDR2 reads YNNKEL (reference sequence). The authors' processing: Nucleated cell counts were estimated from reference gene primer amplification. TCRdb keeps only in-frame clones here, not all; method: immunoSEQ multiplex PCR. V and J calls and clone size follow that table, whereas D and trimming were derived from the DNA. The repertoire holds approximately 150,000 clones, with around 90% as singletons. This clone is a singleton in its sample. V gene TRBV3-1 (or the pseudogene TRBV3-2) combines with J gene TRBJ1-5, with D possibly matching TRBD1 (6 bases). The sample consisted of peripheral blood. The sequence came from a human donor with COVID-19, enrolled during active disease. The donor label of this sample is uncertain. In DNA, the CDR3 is TGTGCCAGCAGCCAGGGGACATCCCCCCAGCCCCAGCATTTT. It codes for CASSQGTSPQPQHF.